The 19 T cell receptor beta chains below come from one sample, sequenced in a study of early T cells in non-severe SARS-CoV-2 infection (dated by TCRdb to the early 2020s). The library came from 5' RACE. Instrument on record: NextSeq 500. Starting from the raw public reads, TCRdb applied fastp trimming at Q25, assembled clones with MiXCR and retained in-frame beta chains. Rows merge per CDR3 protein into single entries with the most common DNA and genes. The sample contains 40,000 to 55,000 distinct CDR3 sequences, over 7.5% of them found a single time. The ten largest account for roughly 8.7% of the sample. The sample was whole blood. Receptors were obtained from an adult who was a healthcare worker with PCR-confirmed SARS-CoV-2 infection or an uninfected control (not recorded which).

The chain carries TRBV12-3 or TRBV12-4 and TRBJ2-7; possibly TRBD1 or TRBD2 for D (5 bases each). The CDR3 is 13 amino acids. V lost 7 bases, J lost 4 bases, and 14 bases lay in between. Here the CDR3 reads CASTPTEGYEQYF. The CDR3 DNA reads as TGTGCCAGCACTCCCACCGAGGGGTACGAGCAGTACTTC.

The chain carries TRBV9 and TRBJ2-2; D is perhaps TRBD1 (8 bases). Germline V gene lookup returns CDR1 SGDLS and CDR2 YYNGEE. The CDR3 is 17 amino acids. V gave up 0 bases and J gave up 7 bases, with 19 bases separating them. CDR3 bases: TGTGCCAGCAGCGTAGATCGCGGGGGACAGGCGTTCGGGGAGCTGTTTTTT. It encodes CASSVDRGGQAFGELFF.

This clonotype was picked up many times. The CDR3 region is CSARGIWDWRGVQETQYF. Here the CDR3 DNA reads TGCAGTGCTAGAGGGATTTGGGATTGGCGGGGCGTACAAGAGACCCAGTACTTC. The V call is TRBV20-1, the J call TRBJ2-5; weak D call: TRBD2 (6 bases). Germline V lookup: CDR1 DFQATT, CDR2 SNEGSKA (reference sequence). The V gene lost 1 base and the J gene lost 2 bases, with 23 bases spanning the gap. This CDR3 is 18 amino acids long.

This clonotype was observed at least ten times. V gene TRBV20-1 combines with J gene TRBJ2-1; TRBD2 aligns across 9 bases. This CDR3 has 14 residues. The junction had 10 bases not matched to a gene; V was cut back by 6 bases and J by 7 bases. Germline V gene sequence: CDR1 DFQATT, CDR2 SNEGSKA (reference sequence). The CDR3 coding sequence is TGCAGTGCCTTCCCGGGACTAGCAGTAAATGAGCAGTTCTTC. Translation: CSAFPGLAVNEQFF.

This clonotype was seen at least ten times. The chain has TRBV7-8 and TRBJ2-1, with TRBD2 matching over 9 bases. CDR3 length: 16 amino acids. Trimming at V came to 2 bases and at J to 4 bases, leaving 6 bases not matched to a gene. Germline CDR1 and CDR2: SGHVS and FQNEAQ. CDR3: CASSLSSSGAYNEQFF. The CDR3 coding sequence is TGTGCCAGCAGCTTAAGCTCTAGCGGGGCTTACAATGAGCAGTTCTTC.

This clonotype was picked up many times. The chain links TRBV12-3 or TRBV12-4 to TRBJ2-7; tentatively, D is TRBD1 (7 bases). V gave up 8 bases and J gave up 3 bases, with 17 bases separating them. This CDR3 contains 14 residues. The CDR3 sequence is CASSRRGQDYEQYF. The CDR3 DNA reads TGTGCCAGCTCCCGGAGGGGGCAGGACTACGAGCAGTACTTC.

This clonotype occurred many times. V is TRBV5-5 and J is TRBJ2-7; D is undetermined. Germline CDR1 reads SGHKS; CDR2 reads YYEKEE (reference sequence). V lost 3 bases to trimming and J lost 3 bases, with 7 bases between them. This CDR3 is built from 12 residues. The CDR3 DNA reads TGTGCCAGCAGCTCGAACAGCTACGAGCAGTACTTC. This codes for CASSSNSYEQYF.

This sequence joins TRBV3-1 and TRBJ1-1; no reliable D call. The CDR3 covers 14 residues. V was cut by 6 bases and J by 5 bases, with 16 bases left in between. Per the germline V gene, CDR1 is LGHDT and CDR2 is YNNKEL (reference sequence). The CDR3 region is CASSPRERLTEAFF. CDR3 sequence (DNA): TGTGCCAGCAGTCCCCGCGAGAGGTTAACTGAAGCTTTCTTT.

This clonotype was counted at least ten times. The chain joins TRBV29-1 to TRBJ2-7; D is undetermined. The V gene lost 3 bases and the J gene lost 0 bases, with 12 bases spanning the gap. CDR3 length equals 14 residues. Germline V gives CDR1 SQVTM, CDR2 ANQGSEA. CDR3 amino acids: CSVEASGVSYEQYF. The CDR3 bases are TGCAGCGTTGAGGCGAGTGGGGTCTCCTACGAGCAGTACTTC.

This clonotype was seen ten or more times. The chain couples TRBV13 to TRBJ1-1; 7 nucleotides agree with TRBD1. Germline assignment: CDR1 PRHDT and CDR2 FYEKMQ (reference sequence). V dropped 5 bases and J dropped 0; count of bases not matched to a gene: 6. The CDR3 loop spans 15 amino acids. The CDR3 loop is CASSGDRVMNTEAFF. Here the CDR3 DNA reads TGTGCCAGCAGCGGGGACAGAGTCATGAACACTGAAGCTTTCTTT. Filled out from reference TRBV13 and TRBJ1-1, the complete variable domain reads AAGVIQSPRHLIKEKRETATLKCYPIPRHDTVYWYQQGPGQDPQFLISFYEKMQSDKGSIPDRFSAQQFSDYHSELNMSSLELGDSALYFCASSGDRVMNTEAFFGQGTRLTVV.

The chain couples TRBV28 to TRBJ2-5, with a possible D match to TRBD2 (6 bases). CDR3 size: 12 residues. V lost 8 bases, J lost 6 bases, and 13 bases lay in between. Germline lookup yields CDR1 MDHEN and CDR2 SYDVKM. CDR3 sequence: CASRDSLKTQYF. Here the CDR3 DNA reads TGTGCCAGCCGGGACTCGCTGAAGACCCAGTACTTC.

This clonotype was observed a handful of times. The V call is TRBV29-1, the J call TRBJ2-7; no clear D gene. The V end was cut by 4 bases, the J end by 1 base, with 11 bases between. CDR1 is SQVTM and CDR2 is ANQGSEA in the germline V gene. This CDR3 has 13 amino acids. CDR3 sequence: CSVARDASYEQYF. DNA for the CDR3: TGCAGCGTTGCGCGCGACGCTTCCTACGAGCAGTACTTC.

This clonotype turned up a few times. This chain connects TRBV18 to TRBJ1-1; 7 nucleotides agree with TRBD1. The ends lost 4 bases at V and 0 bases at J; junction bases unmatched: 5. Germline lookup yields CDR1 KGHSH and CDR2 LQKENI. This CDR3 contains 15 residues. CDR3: CASSLKQGVNTEAFF. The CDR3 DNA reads TGTGCCAGCTCACTTAAGCAGGGGGTGAACACTGAAGCTTTCTTT.

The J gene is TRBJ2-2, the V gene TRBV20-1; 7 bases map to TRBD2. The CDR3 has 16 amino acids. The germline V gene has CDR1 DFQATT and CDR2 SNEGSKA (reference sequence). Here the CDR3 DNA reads TGCAGCGCCGGCCCTAGCGGCTACGCGAACACCGGGGAGCTGTTTTTT. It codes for CSAGPSGYANTGELFF.

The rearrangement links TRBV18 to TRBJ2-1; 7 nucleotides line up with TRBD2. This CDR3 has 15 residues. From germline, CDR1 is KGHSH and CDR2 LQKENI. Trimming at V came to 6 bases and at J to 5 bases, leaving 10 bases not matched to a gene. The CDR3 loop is CASSPASGDNNEQFF. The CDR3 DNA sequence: TGTGCCAGCTCGCCGGCTAGCGGCGATAACAATGAGCAGTTCTTC.

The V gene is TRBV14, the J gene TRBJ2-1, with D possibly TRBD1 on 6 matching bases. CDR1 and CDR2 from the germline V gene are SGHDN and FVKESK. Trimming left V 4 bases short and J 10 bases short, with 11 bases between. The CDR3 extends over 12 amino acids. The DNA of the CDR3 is TGTGCCAGCAGCCTAACTGACAGGGAGCAGTTCTTC. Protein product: CASSLTDREQFF. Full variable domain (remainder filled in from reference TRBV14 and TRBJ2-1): EAGVTQFPSHSVIEKGQTVTLRCDPISGHDNLYWYRRVMGKEIKFLLHFVKESKQDESGMPNNRFLAERTGGTYSTLKVQPAELEDSGVYFCASSLTDREQFFGPGTRLTVL.

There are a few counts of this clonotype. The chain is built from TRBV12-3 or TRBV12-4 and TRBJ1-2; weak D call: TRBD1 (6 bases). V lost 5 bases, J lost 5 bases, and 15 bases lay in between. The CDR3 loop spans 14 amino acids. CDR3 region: CASSKGQRFYGYTF. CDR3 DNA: TGTGCCAGCAGTAAAGGACAGAGATTTTATGGCTACACCTTC.

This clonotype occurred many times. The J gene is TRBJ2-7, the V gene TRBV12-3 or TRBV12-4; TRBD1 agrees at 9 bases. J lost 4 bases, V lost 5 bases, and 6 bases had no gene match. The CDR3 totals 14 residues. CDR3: CASSPRDREYEQYF. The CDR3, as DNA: TGTGCCAGCAGTCCCCGGGACAGGGAGTACGAGCAGTACTTC.

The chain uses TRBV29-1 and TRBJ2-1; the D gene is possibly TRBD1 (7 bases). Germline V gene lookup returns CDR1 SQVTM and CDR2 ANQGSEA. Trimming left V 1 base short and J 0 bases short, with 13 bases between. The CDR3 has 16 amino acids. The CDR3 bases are TGCAGCGTTGAAGGGGAGGCAGGGGGCTCCTACAATGAGCAGTTCTTC. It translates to CSVEGEAGGSYNEQFF.